The sequence of this TCR beta chain was determined in a study of CXCR3-negative and CXCR3-positive naive CD8 T cells (dated by TCRdb to between 2018 and 2020). Context from the whole study: In total, about 150 million TRB reads were obtained, or roughly 1.5 +/- 0.3 million reads per library. Naive subsets from 5 donors and memory cells from 3 donors were included in the TRBV-TRBJ cluster analysis. Diversity and physicochemical repertoire analyses were performed on about 12 donors pooled from two independent experiments.

The research as a whole found: Because surface CD5, which has been linked to self-reactivity in mice, was comparable between naive subsets, TCR interaction strength was also inferred from TRB CDR3 physicochemical properties. Similar TRBV-TRBJ usage was shown by naive CXCR3-negative and CXCR3-positive cells from the same donor, whereas distinct patterns were shown by memory cells. Both naive subsets had comparably high repertoire diversity, while memory CD8+ T cells had much lower repertoire diversity. Compared with CXCR3-negative naive cells, CXCR3-positive naive cells had TRB CDR3s with higher hydrophobicity (lower Kidera factor 4), lower energy, and higher strength and volume indices. Freshly isolated PBMCs were used for most assays because CXCR3 expression partially decreased after cryopreservation.

For sequencing, a NextSeq 550 was employed. The Human TCR Profiling Kit (MiLaboratory) was used to make UMI-labeled 5' RACE TRB cDNA libraries. The full amount of extracted RNA was used for cDNA synthesis, and the full amount of resulting cDNA was used for PCR amplification. Libraries were prepared in parallel with an identical number of PCR cycles. On the study's bioinformatics: About 54,000 +/- 9,700 unique UMI-labeled TRB cDNA molecules per library were extracted with MIGEC and MiXCR, with at least two reads per UMI required. Each library averaged around 40,000 +/- 10,000 functional in-frame TRB CDR3 nucleotide clonotypes without stop codons. After each sample was downsampled to 5000 UMI-labeled TRB molecules, VDJtools was used to calculate diversity metrics such as normalized Shannon-Wiener and Chao1. For the central five CDR3 residues, VDJtools calculated physicochemical properties weighted by clonotype size, namely interaction energy, strength, volume and Kidera factor 4. Reads reprocessed by TCRdb are summarized as one entry per CDR3 protein sequence, and DNA is absent. TCRdb's processing, not the study's, gives the V and J calls here. The table for this sample shows tens of thousands of distinct CDR3 sequences. About 0.7% of the sample comes from the top ten.

On this clonotype: The clone's antigen remains unknown.

For every CD8+ T cell subset, around 300,000 cells were flow-sorted straight into RLT lysis buffer, and each subset was sorted in triplicate. To keep memory contaminants out, a stringent definition of naive CD8+ T cells was applied: CD45RO-CCR7+CD27+CD95-. Peripheral blood mononuclear cells were isolated from buffy coats by standard density gradient centrifugation. A FACSAria III was used to flow-sort naive CD8+ T cells into CXCR3-negative and CXCR3-positive populations. Total RNA was extracted from sorted cells using an RNeasy Mini Kit. Via the germline V gene (reference sequence), CDR1 is DFQATT and CDR2 SNEGSKA. The CDR3 spans 14 residues, from the cysteine through the phenylalanine. No DNA appears here.

What was sequenced was naive CXCR3+ CD8+ T cells from blood. Per the publication, the cell subset or site label means: CD45RO-CCR7+CD27+CD95- naive CD8+ T cells expressing CXCR3 (TNR3+). Rearrangement joined TRBV20-1 to TRBJ1-2; TCRdb's assignment of TRBD1 cannot be checked, as there is no DNA. The clonotype comes from a human donor in good health. Some clones in this sample may be carry-over from other donors' samples. The CDR3 loop reads CSASPHRGNYGYTF.